The 30 T cell receptor beta chains presented below share a single source sample, sequenced in a study of cytomegalovirus exposure and HLA in healthy donors. The PCR used 60 Vbeta and 13 Jbeta primers. Data came from immunoSEQ multiplex PCR; TCRdb stores just in-frame clones and leaves some out. The sample lists 99,000 or so clones, about 83% seen once, with 16% in the top ten. The sample comprised PBMCs. The receptors shown here come from a man in his 60s in good health and CMV-seropositive.

The chain uses TRBV30 and TRBJ2-5; TRBD1 might be the D (5 bases). The CDR3 length is 13 residues. Trimming cost V 4 bases and J 6 bases, with 15 bases left between them. From germline, CDR1 is GTSNPN and CDR2 SVGIG (reference sequence). The CDR3 nucleotides are TGTGCCTGGATGACGGACATAAGAAAGACCCAGTACTTC. Its translation is CAWMTDIRKTQYF.

This rearrangement joins TRBV5-8 to TRBJ2-3; TRBD2 aligns across 13 bases. V gave up 0 bases and J gave up 6 bases; unmatched junction bases: 7. Germline assignment: CDR1 SGHTS and CDR2 YDEGEE. The CDR3 runs to 17 residues. The CDR3 is CASSLVRTSGGWDTQYF. The CDR3 DNA reads TGTGCCAGCAGCTTGGTTCGGACTAGCGGGGGTTGGGATACGCAGTATTTT.

This clone was recorded only once. The chain recombines TRBV2 with TRBJ1-5, with D possibly being TRBD1 (6 bases). This CDR3 region has 14 residues. Per germline, CDR1 SNHLY and CDR2 FYNNEI. The germline V and J ends were trimmed by 6 bases and 5 bases, with 14 bases remaining between them. The chain's CDR3 is CASRSGQFDQPQHF. The DNA of the CDR3 is TGTGCCAGCAGATCCGGACAGTTCGATCAGCCCCAGCATTTT.

This chain joins TRBV4-3 and TRBJ2-3, with TRBD2 identical over 11 bases. With 0 bases clipped from V and 0 bases from J, the junction kept 2 bases outside the gene matches. This CDR3 comprises 17 residues. Germline lookup yields CDR1 LGHNA and CDR2 YSLEER. In DNA form, the CDR3 reads TGCGCCAGCAGCCAAGATAGCGGGGGGGCTAGCACAGATACGCAGTATTTT. Its protein product is CASSQDSGGASTDTQYF.

This chain links TRBV2 with TRBJ2-7, with 8 bases fitting TRBD2. The CDR3 has 14 amino acids. CDR1 is SNHLY and CDR2 is FYNNEI in the germline V gene. Trimming took 8 bases from V and 7 from J; bases not matched to a gene: 13. The CDR3, as DNA: TGTGCCAGCGTTCAGCGGGGGACTACGTTGGAGCAGTACTTC. It codes for CASVQRGTTLEQYF.

The chain is built from TRBV2 and TRBJ1-3; D unclear. Trimming cost V 4 bases and J 7 bases, with 11 bases left between them. Germline V gene lookup returns CDR1 SNHLY and CDR2 FYNNEI. This CDR3 is built from 13 residues. The CDR3 coding sequence is TGTGCCAGCAGTGCAGAAGCTAGGAACACCATATATTTT. Protein product: CASSAEARNTIYF.

This chain joins TRBV6-5 and TRBJ1-1; 11 positions match TRBD1. Germline CDR1 and CDR2: MNHEY and SVGAGI. The CDR3 totals 15 residues. With 7 bases clipped from V and 6 bases from J, the junction kept 10 bases outside the gene matches. CDR3 sequence: CASTRTGGRGAEAFF. DNA for the CDR3: TGTGCCAGCACCCGGACAGGGGGCCGAGGGGCTGAAGCTTTCTTT.

V usage is TRBV6-5 and J usage is TRBJ2-5, with 9 bases that match TRBD1. The V gene end was trimmed by 5 bases and the J gene end by 4 bases; junction bases not matched to a gene: 5. Germline V CDR1 and CDR2: MNHEY, SVGAGI. The CDR3 has 14 amino acids. CDR3 region: CASSDRGEGETQYF. For the CDR3, the DNA is TGTGCCAGCAGTGACAGGGGGGAGGGAGAGACCCAGTACTTC.

The chain combines TRBV5-1 with TRBJ2-3; D may be TRBD1 (5 bases). V gave up 1 base and J gave up 2 bases, with 14 bases separating them. CDR1 is SGHRS and CDR2 is YFSETQ in the germline V gene. The CDR3 runs to 16 residues. The DNA of the CDR3 is TGCGCCAGCAGCTTGAAAGGGGTTCTTAACACAGATACGCAGTATTTT. Protein sequence: CASSLKGVLNTDTQYF.

This sequence joins TRBV11-2 and TRBJ2-3, with D perhaps matching TRBD2 (6 bases). The V and J ends lost 3 bases and 1 base respectively, with 20 bases between them. Per the germline V gene, CDR1 is SGHAT and CDR2 is FQNNGV. This CDR3 has 18 residues. DNA of the CDR3: TGTGCCAGCAGCTTCCCCTTTGACCCGGGAGAGGGCACAGATACGCAGTATTTT. Translation: CASSFPFDPGEGTDTQYF.

The chain recombines TRBV7-9 with TRBJ2-3, with D possibly being TRBD2 (5 bases). The germline V gene has CDR1 SEHNR and CDR2 FQNEAQ (reference sequence). The CDR3 runs to 15 residues. Trimming left V 5 bases short and J 1 base short, with 13 bases between. The CDR3 is CASSARPAGTDTQYF. CDR3 nucleotide sequence: TGTGCCAGCAGCGCGCGGCCAGCGGGCACAGATACGCAGTATTTT.

This clone was seen a single time. This chain connects TRBV27 to TRBJ1-5; TRBD1 matches at 8 bases. CDR1 MNHEY and CDR2 SMNVEV come from the germline V gene (reference sequence). The trim removed 0 bases at V and 2 bases at J, leaving 9 bases unmatched. The CDR3 contains 18 residues. The CDR3 coding sequence is TGTGCCAGCAGTTTATCTGGGACAGGAGGGTTGGGCAATCAGCCCCAGCATTTT. Amino acid sequence: CASSLSGTGGLGNQPQHF.

The chain recombines TRBV28 with TRBJ1-1; unclear D gene. The CDR3 totals 12 residues. Trimming removed 5 bases at V and 4 bases at J, with 8 bases between. Germline V gene sequence: CDR1 MDHEN, CDR2 SYDVKM. CDR3 sequence reads: CASSPGVTEAFF. CDR3 in DNA: TGTGCCAGCAGTCCCGGGGTCACTGAAGCTTTCTTT.

CDR3 DNA sequence: TGTGCCAGCAGAGAAAGTGAGGGGAGGCGGTGGGAAAAACTGTTTTTT. It translates to CASRESEGRRWEKLFF. The genes are TRBV6-1 and TRBJ1-4; the D gene is possibly TRBD1 (5 bases). This CDR3 contains 16 residues. Per germline, CDR1 MNHNS and CDR2 SASEGT. V was shortened by 6 bases and J by 8 bases, with 22 bases between the two germline ends.

This chain uses TRBV2 with TRBJ2-1, with 12 bases identical to TRBD2. CDR3 size: 16 residues. The V and J ends lost 6 bases and 7 bases, in that order; junction bases with no gene match: 10. CDR1 and CDR2 from the germline V gene are SNHLY and FYNNEI. CDR3 sequence: CASSDYRTSGVNEQFF. DNA of the CDR3: TGTGCCAGCAGCGACTACCGGACTAGCGGGGTGAATGAGCAGTTCTTC.

This clone was seen only once. V and J are TRBV19 and TRBJ2-1, with a possible D match to TRBD1 (5 bases). The length of the CDR3 is 16 residues. Per germline, CDR1 LNHDA and CDR2 SQIVND (reference sequence). V was shortened by 5 bases and J by 0 bases, with 14 bases between the two germline ends. The CDR3 nucleotides are TGTGCCAGTAGTTCTCCAACAGGTAGCTCCTACAATGAGCAGTTCTTC. Amino acids: CASSSPTGSSYNEQFF.

V is TRBV5-4 and J is TRBJ2-5; 7 bases are a match to TRBD1. V shed 4 bases and J 2 bases; nucleotides not matched to a gene: 2. Looked up from germline, CDR1 is SGHNT and CDR2 is YYREEE (reference sequence). The CDR3 totals 13 residues. The CDR3 DNA reads TGTGCCAGCAGCGACAGGGCGCAAGAGACCCAGTACTTC. This sequence encodes CASSDRAQETQYF.

This clone was found a few times. The V and J genes are TRBV10-2 and TRBJ1-5; D uncertain. CDR3 length: 13 residues. CDR1 is WSHSY and CDR2 is SAAADI in the germline V gene. The V end lost 3 bases, the J end lost 10 bases, and 13 bases lay between the germline ends. CDR3 sequence reads: CASSDGFYPPQHF. The CDR3 nucleotides read TGCGCCAGCAGTGACGGTTTCTATCCCCCCCAGCATTTT.

The J gene is TRBJ1-2, the V gene TRBV5-1; weak D call: TRBD1 (6 bases). The CDR3 is made up of 14 amino acids. The germline gives CDR1 SGHRS, CDR2 YFSETQ. V dropped 4 bases and J dropped 2 bases, with 12 bases sitting between them. The DNA for the CDR3 is TGCGCCAGCAGCATCACGCAGGGGAACTATGGCTACACCTTC. Residues: CASSITQGNYGYTF.

This clone was observed a single time. This chain links TRBV18 with TRBJ2-2, with D possibly being TRBD2 (5 bases). V was clipped by 5 bases and J by 6 bases, with 7 bases between them. The CDR3 is made up of 12 amino acids. Germline lookup yields CDR1 KGHSH and CDR2 LQKENI. CDR3 sequence: CASSSGAGELFF. DNA for the CDR3: TGTGCCAGCTCATCCGGGGCCGGGGAGCTGTTTTTT.

The chain has TRBV7-9 and TRBJ1-2; weak D call: TRBD1 (5 bases). This CDR3 spans 16 amino acids. Trimming shortened V by 5 bases and J by 6 bases, and 22 bases separated the two germline ends. The germline CDR1 and CDR2 sequences are SEHNR and FQNEAQ (reference sequence). CDR3 bases: TGTGCCAGCAGCCCGAGGGGAGGGGCACTCCCCCATGGCTACACCTTC. Protein sequence: CASSPRGGALPHGYTF.

This sequence joins TRBV7-2 and TRBJ2-3, with a possible D match to TRBD2 (5 bases). V lost 6 bases and J lost 4, with 20 bases in between. The germline V gene has CDR1 SGHTA and CDR2 FQGNSA. The CDR3 totals 16 residues. CDR3 in amino acids: CASSWTRPRGADTQYF. The CDR3 DNA reads as TGTGCCAGCAGTTGGACTCGCCCCCGCGGTGCAGATACGCAGTATTTT.

On this clone: The germline gene is not matched at one end of the junction; a read error may be the cause. The V call is TRBV10-1, the J call TRBJ1-1; TRBD1 is a possible D gene (5 bases). The germline gives CDR1 WNHNN, CDR2 SYGVQD (reference sequence). CDR3 length equals 16 residues. The DNA of the CDR3 is TGCGCCAGCAGTGAGTCCCAGGTGGGGCTGAACGCTGAAGCTTTCTTT. It encodes CASSESQVGLNAEAFF.

This clone came up a few times. This chain links TRBV28 with TRBJ2-5, with 9 bases fitting TRBD1. J gave up 5 bases and V 5 bases, and 9 bases lay outside the gene matches. The CDR3 is 15 amino acids. Germline V CDR1 and CDR2: MDHEN, SYDVKM. In nucleotides, the CDR3 is TGTGCCAGCAGTGCACCGGGACAGGGATGGGAGACCCAGTACTTC. Protein: CASSAPGQGWETQYF.

CDR3 residues: CASSSEPGTKGWGPYEQYF. The CDR3, as DNA: TGTGCCAGCAGCTCCGAACCCGGGACAAAGGGTTGGGGCCCTTACGAGCAGTACTTC. The chain combines TRBV7-9 with TRBJ2-7, with D possibly being TRBD1 (6 bases). The ends were cut back, 4 bases at V and 4 bases at J, with 29 bases in the middle. The CDR3 is 19 residues long. The V gene's germline CDR1 is SEHNR and CDR2 FQNEAQ (reference sequence).

This chain links TRBV19 with TRBJ2-5; possible D gene TRBD2, 6 bases. The CDR3 runs to 14 residues. Trimming took off 4 bases at V and 14 bases at J, with 23 bases between the two ends. Germline V lookup: CDR1 LNHDA, CDR2 SQIVND (reference sequence). This chain's CDR3 is CASSSTSDGWREYF. The CDR3 nucleotides read TGTGCCAGTAGTAGTACTTCGGACGGATGGAGGGAATACTTC.

The chain uses TRBV9 and TRBJ1-3; D unclear. The CDR3 sequence is 13 residues long. In germline, CDR1 is SGDLS, CDR2 YYNGEE. The V end lost 0 bases, the J end lost 3 bases, and 4 bases lay between the germline ends. The CDR3 DNA reads TGTGCCAGCAGCGTAGATATTGGAAACACCATATATTTT. As protein: CASSVDIGNTIYF. The full variable domain, its missing parts supplied by reference TRBV9 and TRBJ1-3, is DSGVTQTPKHLITATGQRVTLRCSPRSGDLSVYWYQQSLDQGLQFLIQYYNGEERAKGNILERFSAQQFPDLHSELNLSSLELGDSALYFCASSVDIGNTIYFGEGSWLTVV.

The chain has TRBV7-2 and TRBJ2-2; D ambiguous. V dropped 3 bases and J dropped 3 bases, with 14 bases sitting between them. There are 16 residues in the CDR3. Germline V gene lookup returns CDR1 SGHTA and CDR2 FQGNSA. The CDR3 DNA sequence: TGTGCCAGCAGCTTTGTCCGCGCTCTTTACACCGGGGAGCTGTTTTTT. This encodes CASSFVRALYTGELFF.

V usage is TRBV4-2 and J usage is TRBJ2-7; TRBD2 is a possible D gene (6 bases). Germline V CDR1 and CDR2: LGHNA, YNFKEQ. This CDR3 contains 14 residues. V was cut by 3 bases and J by 3 bases, with 12 bases left in between. CDR3 DNA sequence: TGTGCCAGCAGCCATGCCACCGGGGGCTACGAGCAGTACTTC. Translating it yields CASSHATGGYEQYF.

This sequence joins TRBV4-3 and TRBJ2-7, with a possible D match to TRBD2 (7 bases). CDR3 length: 14 residues. Between the trimmed V and J ends, which lost 2 bases and 3 bases, there was a span of 11 bases. Germline values: CDR1 LGHNA, CDR2 YSLEER. CDR3 coding DNA: TGCGCCAGCAGCCAATGGAGGGGGGGCTACGAGCAGTACTTC. Amino acid sequence: CASSQWRGGYEQYF.